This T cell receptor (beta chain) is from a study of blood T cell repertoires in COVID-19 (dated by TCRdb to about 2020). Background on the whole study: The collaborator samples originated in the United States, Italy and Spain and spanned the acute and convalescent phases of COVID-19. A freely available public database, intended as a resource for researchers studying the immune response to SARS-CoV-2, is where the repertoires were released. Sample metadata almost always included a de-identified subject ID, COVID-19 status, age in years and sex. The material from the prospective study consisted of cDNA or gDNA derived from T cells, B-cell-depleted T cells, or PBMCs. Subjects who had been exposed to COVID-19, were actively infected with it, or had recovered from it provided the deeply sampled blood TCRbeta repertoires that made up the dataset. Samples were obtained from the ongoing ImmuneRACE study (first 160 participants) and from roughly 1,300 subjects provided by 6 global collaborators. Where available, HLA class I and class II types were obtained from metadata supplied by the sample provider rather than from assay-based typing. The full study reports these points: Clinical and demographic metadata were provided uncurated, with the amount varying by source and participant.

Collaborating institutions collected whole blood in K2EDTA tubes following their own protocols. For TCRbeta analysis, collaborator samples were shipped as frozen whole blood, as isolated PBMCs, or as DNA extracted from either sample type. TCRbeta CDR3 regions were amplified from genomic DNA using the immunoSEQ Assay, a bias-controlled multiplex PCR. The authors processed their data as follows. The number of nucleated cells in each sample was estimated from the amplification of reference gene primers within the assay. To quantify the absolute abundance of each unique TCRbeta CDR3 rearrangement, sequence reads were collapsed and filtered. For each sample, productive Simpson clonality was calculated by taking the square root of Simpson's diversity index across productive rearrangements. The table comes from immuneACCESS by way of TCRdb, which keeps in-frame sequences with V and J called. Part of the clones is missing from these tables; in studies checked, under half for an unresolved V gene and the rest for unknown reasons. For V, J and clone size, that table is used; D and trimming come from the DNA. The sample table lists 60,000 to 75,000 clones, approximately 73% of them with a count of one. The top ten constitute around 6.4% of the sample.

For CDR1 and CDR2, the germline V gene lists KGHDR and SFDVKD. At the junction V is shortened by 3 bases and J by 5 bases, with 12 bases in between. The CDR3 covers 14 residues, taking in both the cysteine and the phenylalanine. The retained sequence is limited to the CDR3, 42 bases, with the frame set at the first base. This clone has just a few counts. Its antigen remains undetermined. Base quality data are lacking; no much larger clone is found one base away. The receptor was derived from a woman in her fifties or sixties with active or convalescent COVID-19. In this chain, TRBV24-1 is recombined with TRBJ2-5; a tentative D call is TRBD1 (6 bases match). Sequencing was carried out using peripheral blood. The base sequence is TGTGCCACCAGTGATGTACTCAGGGGCGAGACCCAGTACTTC. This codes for CATSDVLRGETQYF.